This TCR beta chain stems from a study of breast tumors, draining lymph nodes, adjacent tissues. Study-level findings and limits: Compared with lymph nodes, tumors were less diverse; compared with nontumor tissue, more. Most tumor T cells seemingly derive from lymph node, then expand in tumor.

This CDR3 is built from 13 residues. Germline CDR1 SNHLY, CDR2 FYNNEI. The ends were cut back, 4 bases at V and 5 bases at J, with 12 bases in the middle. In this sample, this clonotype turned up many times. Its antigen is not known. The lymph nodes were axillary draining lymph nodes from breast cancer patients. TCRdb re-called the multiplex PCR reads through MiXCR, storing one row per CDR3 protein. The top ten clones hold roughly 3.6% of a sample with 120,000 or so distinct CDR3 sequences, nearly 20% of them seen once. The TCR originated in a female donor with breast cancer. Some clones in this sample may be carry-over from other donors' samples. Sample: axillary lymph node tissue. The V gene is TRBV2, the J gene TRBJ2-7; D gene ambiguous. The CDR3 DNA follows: TGTGCCAGCAGTGTTGGCGAACCCGACGAGCAGTACTTC. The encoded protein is CASSVGEPDEQYF.